This TCR beta chain was identified in a study of a mutant IDH1 vaccine in newly diagnosed glioma. At the level of the study: Either 4-6 weeks after radiotherapy alone or alongside temozolomide, vaccination was begun.

Some clones are missing from TCRdb's copy, which holds only in-frame ones; the method was immunoSEQ multiplex PCR. The sample lists under 70,000 clones; about 87% were seen once. The CDR3 has 16 residues. The V and J ends lost 5 bases and 6 bases respectively, with 22 bases between them. Germline V gives CDR1 PRHDT, CDR2 FYEKMQ (reference sequence). Time point specified: week 23, last vaccination. A 20-mer mutant IDH1 peptide at 300 ug was injected subcutaneously with topical imiquimod. Each astrocytoma in the donors was new, WHO grade 3 or 4, IDH1-mutant and ATRX-lost. General study results and limits: It was about 94% of patients that developed vaccine-induced immune responses.

Regarding this clone: Its antigen remains unidentified.

This specimen was PBMCs, taken from a glioma patient whose treatment included an IDH1 peptide vaccine. The TCR originated in a young man with glioma. The rearrangement links TRBV13 to TRBJ1-2; D is unresolved. The CDR3 region has the DNA TGTGCCAGCAGCCCCCGTCTAAGCGAGAGGGTGGATGGCTACACCTTC. Its protein product is CASSPRLSERVDGYTF.